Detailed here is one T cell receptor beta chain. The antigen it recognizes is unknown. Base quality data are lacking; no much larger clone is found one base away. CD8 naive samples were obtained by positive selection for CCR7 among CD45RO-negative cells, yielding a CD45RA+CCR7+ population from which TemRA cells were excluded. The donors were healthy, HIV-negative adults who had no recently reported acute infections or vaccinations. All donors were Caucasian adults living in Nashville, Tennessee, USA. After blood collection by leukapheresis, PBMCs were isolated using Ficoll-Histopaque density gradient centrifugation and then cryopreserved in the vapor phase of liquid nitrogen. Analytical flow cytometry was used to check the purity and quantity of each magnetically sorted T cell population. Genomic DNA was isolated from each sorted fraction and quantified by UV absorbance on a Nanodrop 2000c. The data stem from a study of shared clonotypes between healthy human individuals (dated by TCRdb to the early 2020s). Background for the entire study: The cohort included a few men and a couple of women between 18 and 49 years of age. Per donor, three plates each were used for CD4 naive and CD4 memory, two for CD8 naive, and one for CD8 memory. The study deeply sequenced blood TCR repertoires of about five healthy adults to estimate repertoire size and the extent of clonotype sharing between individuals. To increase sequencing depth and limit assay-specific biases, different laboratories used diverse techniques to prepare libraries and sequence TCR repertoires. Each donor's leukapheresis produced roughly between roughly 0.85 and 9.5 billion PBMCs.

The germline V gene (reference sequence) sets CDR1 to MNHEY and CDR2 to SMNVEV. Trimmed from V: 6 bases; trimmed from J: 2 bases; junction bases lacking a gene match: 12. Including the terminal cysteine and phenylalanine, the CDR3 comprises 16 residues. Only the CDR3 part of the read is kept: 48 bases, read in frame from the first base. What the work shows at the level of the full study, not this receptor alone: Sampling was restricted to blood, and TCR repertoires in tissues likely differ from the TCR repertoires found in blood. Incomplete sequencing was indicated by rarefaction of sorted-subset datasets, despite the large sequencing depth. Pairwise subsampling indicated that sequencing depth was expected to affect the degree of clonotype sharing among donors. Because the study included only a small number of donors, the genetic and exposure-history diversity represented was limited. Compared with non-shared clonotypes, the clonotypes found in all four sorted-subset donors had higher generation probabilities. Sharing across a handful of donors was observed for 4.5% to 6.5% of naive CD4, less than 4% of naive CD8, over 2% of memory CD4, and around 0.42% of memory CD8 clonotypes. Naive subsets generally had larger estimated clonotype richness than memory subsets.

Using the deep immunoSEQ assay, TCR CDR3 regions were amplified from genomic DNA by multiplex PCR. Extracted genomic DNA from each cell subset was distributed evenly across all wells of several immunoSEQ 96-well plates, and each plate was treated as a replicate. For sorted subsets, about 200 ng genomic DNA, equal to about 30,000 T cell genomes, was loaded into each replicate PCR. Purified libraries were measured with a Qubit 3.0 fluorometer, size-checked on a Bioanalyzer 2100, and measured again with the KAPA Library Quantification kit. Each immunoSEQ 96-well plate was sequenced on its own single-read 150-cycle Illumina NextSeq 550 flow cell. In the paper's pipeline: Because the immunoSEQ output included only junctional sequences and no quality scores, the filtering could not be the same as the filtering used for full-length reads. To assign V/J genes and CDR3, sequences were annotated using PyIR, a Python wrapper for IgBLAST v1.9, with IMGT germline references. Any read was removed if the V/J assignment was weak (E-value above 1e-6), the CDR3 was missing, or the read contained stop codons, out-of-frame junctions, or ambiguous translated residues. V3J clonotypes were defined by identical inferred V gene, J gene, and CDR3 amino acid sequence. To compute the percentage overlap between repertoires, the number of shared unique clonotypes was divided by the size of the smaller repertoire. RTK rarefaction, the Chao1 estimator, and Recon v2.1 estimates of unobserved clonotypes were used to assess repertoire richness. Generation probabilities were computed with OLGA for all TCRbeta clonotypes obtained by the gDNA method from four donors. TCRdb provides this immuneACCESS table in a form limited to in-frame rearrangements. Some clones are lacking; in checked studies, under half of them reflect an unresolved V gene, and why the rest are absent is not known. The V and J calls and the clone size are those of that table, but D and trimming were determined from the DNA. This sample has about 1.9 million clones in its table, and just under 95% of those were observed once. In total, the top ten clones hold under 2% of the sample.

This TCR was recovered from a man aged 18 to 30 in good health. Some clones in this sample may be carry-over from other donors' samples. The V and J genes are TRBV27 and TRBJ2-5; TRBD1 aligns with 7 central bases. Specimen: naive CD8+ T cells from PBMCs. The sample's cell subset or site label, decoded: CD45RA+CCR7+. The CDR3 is CASSYQTGSPQETQYF. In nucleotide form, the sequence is TGTGCCAGCAGCTACCAGACAGGGTCTCCACAAGAGACCCAGTACTTC.